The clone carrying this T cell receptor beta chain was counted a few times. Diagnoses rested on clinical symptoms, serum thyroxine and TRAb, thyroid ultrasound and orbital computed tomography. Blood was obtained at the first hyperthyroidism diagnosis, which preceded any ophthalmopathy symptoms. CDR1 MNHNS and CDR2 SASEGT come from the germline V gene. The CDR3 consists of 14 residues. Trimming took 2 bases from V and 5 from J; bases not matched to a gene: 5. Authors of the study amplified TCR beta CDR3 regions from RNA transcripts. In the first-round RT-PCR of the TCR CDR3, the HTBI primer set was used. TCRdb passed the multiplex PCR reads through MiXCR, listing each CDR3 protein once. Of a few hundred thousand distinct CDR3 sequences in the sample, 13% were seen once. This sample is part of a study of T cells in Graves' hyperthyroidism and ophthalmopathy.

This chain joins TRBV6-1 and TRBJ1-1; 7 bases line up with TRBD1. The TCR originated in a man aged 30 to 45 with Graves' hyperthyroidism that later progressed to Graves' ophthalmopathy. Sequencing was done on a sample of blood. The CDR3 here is CASSELGTVTEAFF. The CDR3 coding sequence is TGTGCCAGCAGTGAACTTGGGACAGTTACTGAAGCTTTCTTT.